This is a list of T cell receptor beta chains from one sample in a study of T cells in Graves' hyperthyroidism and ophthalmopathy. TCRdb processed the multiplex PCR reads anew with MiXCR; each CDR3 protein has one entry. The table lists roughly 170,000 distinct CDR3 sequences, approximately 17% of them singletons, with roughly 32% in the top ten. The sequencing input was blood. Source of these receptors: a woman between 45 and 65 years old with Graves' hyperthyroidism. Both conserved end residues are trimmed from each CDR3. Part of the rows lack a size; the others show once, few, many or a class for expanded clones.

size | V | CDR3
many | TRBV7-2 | ASSLEGMRNNEQF
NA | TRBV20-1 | SAPINIGQGYT
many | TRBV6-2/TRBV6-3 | ASSYSTTGHSGNTIY
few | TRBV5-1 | ASSLARDTLDTQY
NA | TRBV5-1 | ASSLVVGNTEAF
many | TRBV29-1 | SVEVSATGELF
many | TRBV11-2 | ASSLRGDDPEY
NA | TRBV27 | SGRAFYNEQF
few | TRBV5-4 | ASSFRQGGTEAF
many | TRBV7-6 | ASSLTGFDSPLH
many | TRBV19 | ASTFGLQPQH
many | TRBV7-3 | ASSFGTAYTGELF
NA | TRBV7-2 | ASSPQTGRQGNTQY
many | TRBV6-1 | ASSQDLRGSQLLEQY
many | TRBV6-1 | ASSPTSRSYEQY
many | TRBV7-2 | ASSRDRGRPNYGYT
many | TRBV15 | ATSRGQGGETQY
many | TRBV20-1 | SARDSVGEKLF
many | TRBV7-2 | ASSFGDRAMQTQY
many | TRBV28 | ASSLITGQTNEKLF
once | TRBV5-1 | ASSLERFEETQY
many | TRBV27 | ATSGDRMNTEAF
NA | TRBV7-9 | ASSSPTGEGYEQY
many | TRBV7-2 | ASSDETGSFATNEKLF
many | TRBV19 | ASSIPSGQGSGELF
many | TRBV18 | ASSPSGPQADTQY
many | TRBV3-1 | ASTGVGYGYT
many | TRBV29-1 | SVDKAFGRTQY
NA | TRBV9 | ASSGRWDQPQH
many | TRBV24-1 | ATSLGTDSPLH
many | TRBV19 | ASSRSTQPQH
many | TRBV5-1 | ASSLEVGDTEAF
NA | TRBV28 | ASSLSGQGASETQY
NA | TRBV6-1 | ASSSTSFYGYT
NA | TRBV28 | ASSPMERRTEAF
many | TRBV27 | ASSSNTYGTAQPGELF
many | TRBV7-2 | ASSLDGTLNNEQF
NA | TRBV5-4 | ASRGLAGDRAGELF
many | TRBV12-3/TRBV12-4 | ASSFSSTGNTEAF
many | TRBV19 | ATSDIRQGSTNEKLF
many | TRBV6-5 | ASSYGEGQTQY
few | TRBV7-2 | ASSYRVGDSPLH
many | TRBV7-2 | ASSLGGGDTGELF
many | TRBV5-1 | ASSNFGGADEQF
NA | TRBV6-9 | ASSYGAGANNEQF